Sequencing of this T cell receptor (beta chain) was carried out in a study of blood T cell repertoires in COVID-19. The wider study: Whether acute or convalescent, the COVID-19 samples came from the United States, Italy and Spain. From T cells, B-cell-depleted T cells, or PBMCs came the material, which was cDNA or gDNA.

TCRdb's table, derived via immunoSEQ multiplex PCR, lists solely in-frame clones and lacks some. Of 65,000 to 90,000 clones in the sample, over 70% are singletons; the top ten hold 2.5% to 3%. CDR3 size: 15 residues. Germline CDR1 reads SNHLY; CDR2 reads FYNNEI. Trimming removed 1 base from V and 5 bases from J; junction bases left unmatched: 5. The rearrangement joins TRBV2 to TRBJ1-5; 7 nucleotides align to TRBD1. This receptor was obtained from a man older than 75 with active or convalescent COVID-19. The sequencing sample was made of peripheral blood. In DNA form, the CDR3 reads TGTGCCAGCAGTGAAGAGACAGGGCAGGATCAGCCCCAGCATTTT. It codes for CASSEETGQDQPQHF.